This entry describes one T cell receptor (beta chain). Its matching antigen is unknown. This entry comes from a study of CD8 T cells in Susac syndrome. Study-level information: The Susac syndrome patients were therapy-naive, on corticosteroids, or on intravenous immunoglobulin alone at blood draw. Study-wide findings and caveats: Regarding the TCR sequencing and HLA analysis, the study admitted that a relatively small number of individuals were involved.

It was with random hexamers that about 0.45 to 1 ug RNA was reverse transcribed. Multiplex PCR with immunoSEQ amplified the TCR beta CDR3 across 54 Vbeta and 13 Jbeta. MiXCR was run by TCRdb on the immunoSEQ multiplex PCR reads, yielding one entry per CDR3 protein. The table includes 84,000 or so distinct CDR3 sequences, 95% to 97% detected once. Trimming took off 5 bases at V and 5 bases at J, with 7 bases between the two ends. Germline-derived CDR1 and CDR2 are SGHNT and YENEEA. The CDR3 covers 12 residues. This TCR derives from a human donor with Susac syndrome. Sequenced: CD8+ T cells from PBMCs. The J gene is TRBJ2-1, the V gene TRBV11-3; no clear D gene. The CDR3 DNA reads TGTGCCAGCAGCATGTCCCACAATGAGCAGTTCTTC. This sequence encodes CASSMSHNEQFF.